This TCR beta chain was sequenced during a study of blood T cell repertoires in COVID-19. This CDR3 has 15 amino acids. Germline CDR1 and CDR2: MNHEY and SMNVEV (reference sequence). Trimming left V 3 bases short and J 5 bases short, with 15 bases between. The method was immunoSEQ multiplex PCR; TCRdb's version includes in-frame clones alone and lacks a portion of them. Of approximately 150,000 clones in the sample, approximately 84% were seen once. Source material: peripheral blood. V gene TRBV27 combines with J gene TRBJ2-3; the D gene is possibly TRBD2 (5 bases). This clonotype was sampled from a woman aged 60-70 years with acute or convalescent COVID-19. The CDR3 loop is CASSFSGSRRDTQYF. CDR3 DNA sequence: TGTGCCAGCAGTTTTTCGGGGAGTCGGAGAGATACGCAGTATTTT.